The 18 T cell receptor beta chains below come from one sample, sequenced in a study of blood T cell repertoires in COVID-19. Sequenced by immunoSEQ multiplex PCR; TCRdb stores in-frame clones only, minus some. The table includes 60,000 to 70,000 clones, 76% detected once. Sequencing was performed on peripheral blood. Source of these receptors: a woman aged 80 or over with acute or convalescent COVID-19.

This clone was seen more than once but under ten times. The genes are TRBV9 and TRBJ2-5, with D tentatively TRBD2 (7 bases). The germline CDR1 and CDR2 sequences are SGDLS and YYNGEE. The CDR3 consists of 14 residues. The germline V and J ends were trimmed by 3 bases and 5 bases, with 14 bases remaining between them. The CDR3 region has the DNA TGTGCCAGCAGCGGGCGGGGGCGTTGGGAGACCCAGTACTTC. Protein sequence: CASSGRGRWETQYF.

The V gene is TRBV7-8, the J gene TRBJ1-1, with 8 bases lining up with TRBD1. The junction had 6 bases not matched to a gene; V was cut back by 4 bases and J by 8 bases. This CDR3 spans 13 amino acids. CDR1 and CDR2 (germline): SGHVS, FQNEAQ. The CDR3 reads CASSYGTGGEAFF. CDR3 bases: TGTGCCAGCAGCTATGGGACAGGCGGGGAAGCTTTCTTT.

V usage is TRBV12-3 or TRBV12-4 and J usage is TRBJ2-1; 10 bases fit TRBD2. Trimming cost V 6 bases and J 10 bases; bases outside gene matches: 3. The CDR3 is 12 residues long. CDR3 residues: CASRGLAWEQFF. The CDR3 bases are TGTGCCAGCAGGGGACTAGCGTGGGAGCAGTTCTTC.

The chain combines TRBV6-5 with TRBJ1-2, with D possibly being TRBD1 (6 bases). CDR3 size: 14 residues. Germline values: CDR1 MNHEY, CDR2 SVGAGI. V was pared by 6 bases and J by 8 bases, with 19 bases between. This chain's CDR3 is CASRPVGGAGGYTF. CDR3 nucleotide sequence: TGTGCCAGCAGACCCGTCGGGGGGGCCGGGGGCTACACCTTC.

This clone was counted only a few times. V and J are TRBV28 and TRBJ1-2; tentatively, D is TRBD1 (6 bases). The CDR3 loop spans 14 amino acids. V gave up 5 bases and J gave up 4 bases, with 14 bases separating them. Germline lookup yields CDR1 MDHEN and CDR2 SYDVKM. The CDR3 DNA sequence: TGTGCCAGCAGTGTTACAGGGCGAGGCTATGGCTACACCTTC. It codes for CASSVTGRGYGYTF.

The V call is TRBV2, the J call TRBJ2-7; D is undetermined. The V gene's germline CDR1 is SNHLY and CDR2 FYNNEI. V dropped 6 bases and J dropped 6 bases, with 9 bases sitting between them. This CDR3 contains 11 residues. The CDR3 loop is CASSYDIEQYF. Here the CDR3 DNA reads TGTGCCAGCAGCTACGACATCGAGCAGTACTTC.

The V gene is TRBV18, the J gene TRBJ1-2, with D possibly matching TRBD1 (6 bases). Germline V gene sequence: CDR1 KGHSH, CDR2 LQKENI. V gave up 1 base and J gave up 8 bases, with 11 bases separating them. The CDR3 extends over 13 amino acids. The DNA of the CDR3 is TGTGCCAGCTCACCACGGGGGGGCGACGGCTACACCTTC. This sequence encodes CASSPRGGDGYTF.

This clone is termed medium-sized. The sample holds other DNA sequences that translate to the same CDR3. CDR3 DNA: TGCAGGGGAGGAGAATCCTACAATGAGCAGTTCTTC. It specifies CRGGESYNEQFF. This chain joins TRBV29-1 and TRBJ2-1; D is possibly TRBD2 (6 bases). The CDR3 has 12 amino acids. Per germline, CDR1 SQVTM and CDR2 ANQGSEA.

This chain joins TRBV25-1 and TRBJ1-2; possible D gene TRBD1, 6 bases. In germline, CDR1 is MGHDK, CDR2 SYGVNS. The CDR3 loop spans 14 amino acids. V was trimmed by 4 bases and J by 6 bases, leaving 15 bases between them. DNA of the CDR3: TGTGCCAGCAGTGCCTCTACAGGGCCGGATGGCTACACCTTC. Encoded protein: CASSASTGPDGYTF.

The chain uses TRBV3-1 (or the pseudogene TRBV3-2) and TRBJ2-5; TRBD2 aligns across 7 bases. The CDR3 totals 14 residues. The ends lost 2 bases at V and 1 base at J; junction bases unmatched: 1. The germline V gene encodes CDR1 LGHDT and CDR2 YNNKEL (reference sequence). The CDR3 coding sequence is TGTGCCAGCAGCCAAAGCGGGATCCAAGAGACCCAGTACTTC. Protein product: CASSQSGIQETQYF.

DNA for the CDR3: TGTGCCAGCAGTGGCGGCGGAGTATACAATGAGCAGTTCTTC. Encoded protein: CASSGGGVYNEQFF. This chain uses TRBV27 with TRBJ2-1; D unresolved. Germline CDR1 is MNHEY and CDR2 is SMNVEV (reference sequence). The CDR3 extends over 14 amino acids. Deletions cut 5 bases from V and 4 bases from J, with 12 bases between.

The V gene is TRBV12-5, the J gene TRBJ2-3; 8 bases line up with TRBD2. Germline V gene data show CDR1 as LGHNT and CDR2 as FRNRAP. The CDR3 length is 16 residues. V shed 3 bases and J 0 bases; nucleotides not matched to a gene: 5. DNA of the CDR3: TGTGCTAGTGGTTTCGGACTAGCTGCTAGCACAGATACGCAGTATTTT. Protein: CASGFGLAASTDTQYF.

V usage is TRBV30 and J usage is TRBJ2-5, with D possibly TRBD2 on 6 matching bases. The CDR3 has 13 amino acids. The germline V and J ends were trimmed by 1 base and 7 bases, with 13 bases remaining between them. Germline CDR1 is GTSNPN and CDR2 is SVGIG (reference sequence). This CDR3 reads CAWSDGMEGTQYF. CDR3 DNA: TGTGCCTGGAGTGACGGGATGGAGGGGACCCAGTACTTC.

The gene calls are TRBV28 and TRBJ1-3, with D unclear. This CDR3 comprises 15 residues. The germline V gene has CDR1 MDHEN and CDR2 SYDVKM. Trimming cost V 1 base and J 0 bases, with 7 bases left between them. For the CDR3, the DNA is TGTGCCAGCAGTTTATTGGACTTCTCTGGAAACACCATATATTTT. Translating it yields CASSLLDFSGNTIYF.

V gene TRBV5-5 combines with J gene TRBJ1-1; 9 bases are shared with TRBD1. The CDR3 has 14 amino acids. Losses at the gene ends were 3 bases for V and 4 bases for J; bases not matched to a gene: 4. The germline V gene encodes CDR1 SGHKS and CDR2 YYEKEE (reference sequence). CDR3 coding DNA: TGTGCCAGCAGCTCCCCGACAGGGGGCACTGAAGCTTTCTTT. This encodes CASSSPTGGTEAFF.

The chain has TRBV11-2 and TRBJ1-5; D not resolved. The CDR3 runs 17 residues. The V gene lost 4 bases and the J gene lost 0 bases, with 16 bases spanning the gap. Germline V gene lookup returns CDR1 SGHAT and CDR2 FQNNGV. The CDR3 nucleotides are TGTGCCAGCAGCTCCCACCCCCTAAGCCATAGCAATCAGCCCCAGCATTTT. Encoded protein: CASSSHPLSHSNQPQHF.

A note on this clone: Distinct nucleotide sequences in the sample also encode this CDR3. The chain links TRBV5-1 to TRBJ2-3; a possible D gene is TRBD1 (6 bases). The CDR3 length is 14 residues. Germline CDR1 and CDR2: SGHRS and YFSETQ. The germline V and J ends were trimmed by 0 bases and 6 bases, with 11 bases remaining between them. For the CDR3, the DNA is TGCGCCAGCAGCTTGGGGGGGCGAGCGGATACGCAGTATTTT. Translating it yields CASSLGGRADTQYF. The full variable domain, its missing parts supplied by reference TRBV5-1 and TRBJ2-3, is KAGVTQTPRYLIKTRGQQVTLSCSPISGHRSVSWYQQTPGQGLQFLFEYFSETQRNKGNFPGRFSGRQFSNSRSEMNVSTLELGDSALYLCASSLGGRADTQYFGPGTRLTVL.

This chain joins TRBV4-1 and TRBJ2-5; perhaps TRBD2 as D (6 bases). Looked up from germline, CDR1 is MGHRA and CDR2 is YSYEKL. The CDR3 length is 15 residues. Deletions cut 1 base from V and 1 base from J, with 10 bases between. The CDR3 bases are TGCGCCAGCAGCCAAGCGGGGCGGGGCCAAGAGACCCAGTACTTC. It specifies CASSQAGRGQETQYF.